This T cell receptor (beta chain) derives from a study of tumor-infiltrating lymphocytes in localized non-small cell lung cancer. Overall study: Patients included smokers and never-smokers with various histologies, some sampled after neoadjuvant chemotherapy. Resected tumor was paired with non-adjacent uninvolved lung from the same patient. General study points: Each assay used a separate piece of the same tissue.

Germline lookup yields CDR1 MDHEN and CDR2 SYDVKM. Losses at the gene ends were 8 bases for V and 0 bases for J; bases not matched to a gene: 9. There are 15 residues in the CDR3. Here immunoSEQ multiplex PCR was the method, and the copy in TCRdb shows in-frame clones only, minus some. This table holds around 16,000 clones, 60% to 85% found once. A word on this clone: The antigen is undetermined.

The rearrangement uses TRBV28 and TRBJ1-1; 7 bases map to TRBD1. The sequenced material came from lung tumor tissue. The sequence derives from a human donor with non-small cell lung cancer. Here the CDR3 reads CASGQDTYLNTEAFF. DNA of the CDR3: TGTGCCAGCGGACAGGATACTTATTTGAACACTGAAGCTTTCTTT.